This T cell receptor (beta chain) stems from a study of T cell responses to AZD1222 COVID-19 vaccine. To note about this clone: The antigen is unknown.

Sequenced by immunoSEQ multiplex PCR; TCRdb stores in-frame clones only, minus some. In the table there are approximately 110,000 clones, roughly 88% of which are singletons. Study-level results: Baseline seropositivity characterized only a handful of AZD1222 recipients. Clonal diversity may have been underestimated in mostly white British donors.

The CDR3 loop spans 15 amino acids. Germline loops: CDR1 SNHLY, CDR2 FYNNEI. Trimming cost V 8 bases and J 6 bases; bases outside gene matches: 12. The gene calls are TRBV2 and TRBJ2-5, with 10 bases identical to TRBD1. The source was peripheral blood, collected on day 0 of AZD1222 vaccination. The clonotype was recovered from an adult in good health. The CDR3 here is CASARAGTGVQTQYF. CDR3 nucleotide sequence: TGTGCCAGCGCGAGGGCCGGGACAGGGGTTCAGACCCAGTACTTC.